These T cell receptor beta chains were read from a single sample in a study of T cell responses to AZD1222 COVID-19 vaccine. Measured with immunoSEQ multiplex PCR; TCRdb has only the in-frame clones, and not every one. The sample holds around 94,000 clones, roughly 89% seen once. Sample: peripheral blood, taken on day 0 of AZD1222 vaccination. The source of these receptors is an adult in good health. The CDR3 runs from the conserved cysteine through the conserved F or W. Fields, in order: V gene, clone size, J gene, D gene, CDR3 DNA, CDR3 protein. The D gene is left open where the match is weak. Only some rows state a clone size, as once, few, many or a class for expanded clones.

v_call: TRBV20-1; clone_size: NA; j_call: TRBJ2-7; d_call: NA; cdr3_nt: TGCAGTGCCATACTATGGGGCGAGCAGTACTTC; cdr3_aa: CSAILWGEQYF
v_call: TRBV24-1; clone_size: NA; j_call: TRBJ2-1; d_call: TRBD2; cdr3_nt: TGTGCCACCAGTGATTTCTTGCCAGCGGGGTATGAGCAGTTCTTC; cdr3_aa: CATSDFLPAGYEQFF
v_call: TRBV3-1/TRBV3-2; clone_size: NA; j_call: TRBJ1-2; d_call: NA; cdr3_nt: TGTGCCAGCAGCCAATCCCCTAACTATGGCTACACCTTC; cdr3_aa: CASSQSPNYGYTF
v_call: TRBV4-3; clone_size: NA; j_call: TRBJ1-1; d_call: NA; cdr3_nt: TGCGCCAGCAGCCAAGATCATGGGAGAACTGAAGCTTTCTTT; cdr3_aa: CASSQDHGRTEAFF
v_call: TRBV5-1; clone_size: once; j_call: TRBJ2-3; d_call: TRBD2; cdr3_nt: TGCGCCAGCAGGAGACTAGCGGGGAGTGCAGATACGCAGTATTTT; cdr3_aa: CASRRLAGSADTQYF
v_call: TRBV28; clone_size: NA; j_call: TRBJ2-3; d_call: TRBD2; cdr3_nt: TGTGCCAGCAGCCGTAGCGGGGGGGCAGATACGCAGTATTTT; cdr3_aa: CASSRSGGADTQYF
v_call: TRBV3-1/TRBV3-2; clone_size: NA; j_call: TRBJ1-5; d_call: NA; cdr3_nt: TGTGCCAGCAGCCAAGCAGGCGGCAATCAGCCCCAGCATTTT; cdr3_aa: CASSQAGGNQPQHF
v_call: TRBV6-1; clone_size: NA; j_call: TRBJ1-1; d_call: TRBD1; cdr3_nt: TGTGCCAGCAGTGAACAGGGGGAGAACACTGAAGCTTTCTTT; cdr3_aa: CASSEQGENTEAFF
v_call: TRBV3-1/TRBV3-2; clone_size: NA; j_call: TRBJ2-2; d_call: NA; cdr3_nt: TGTGCCAGCAGCCCCGAAGCTGGCACCGGGGAGCTGTTTTTT; cdr3_aa: CASSPEAGTGELFF
v_call: TRBV9; clone_size: NA; j_call: TRBJ2-7; d_call: NA; cdr3_nt: TGTGCCAGCAGCGTAAGCGGCACTCCTAATAACGAGCAGTACTTC; cdr3_aa: CASSVSGTPNNEQYF
v_call: TRBV7-9; clone_size: NA; j_call: TRBJ1-5; d_call: NA; cdr3_nt: TGTGCCAGCAGCTTAGGGGGTCAGCCCCAGCATTTT; cdr3_aa: CASSLGGQPQHF
v_call: TRBV5-5; clone_size: NA; j_call: TRBJ1-2; d_call: TRBD1; cdr3_nt: TGTGCCAGCAGCGTATCAGGGGGAGGCTACACCTTC; cdr3_aa: CASSVSGGGYTF
v_call: TRBV15; clone_size: NA; j_call: TRBJ1-6; d_call: NA; cdr3_nt: TGTGCCACCAGCAGAGTGCTAGGGGGTTCACCCCTCCACTTT; cdr3_aa: CATSRVLGGSPLHF
v_call: TRBV7-2; clone_size: few; j_call: TRBJ2-6; d_call: TRBD2; cdr3_nt: TGTGCCAGCAGCCCCCAGCGGGGAACGGGGGCCAACGTCCTGACTTTC; cdr3_aa: CASSPQRGTGANVLTF